The rows below give T cell receptor beta chains drawn from one sample of a study of shared clonotypes between healthy human individuals. The table came from immunoSEQ multiplex PCR; TCRdb's copy has only in-frame clones and leaves some out. The repertoire holds millions of clones, over 85% seen once, with about 1.1% in the top ten. Sequenced: naive CD8+ T cells sorted from blood. These receptors all come from a man between 18 and 29 years old in good health. The CDR3 runs from the conserved cysteine through the conserved F or W. D genes are given only for firm matches. Some rows mark clone size as missing; the rest say once, few, many or name a class of expanded clone.

clone_size | j_call | d_call | v_call | cdr3_aa | cdr3_nt
- | TRBJ2-7 | TRBD1 | TRBV27 | CASSLVGTGISYEQYF | TGTGCCAGCAGTTTAGTAGGGACAGGGATCTCCTACGAGCAGTACTTC
- | TRBJ1-1 | - | TRBV7-9 | CASIPVRGADTEAFF | TGTGCCAGCATCCCGGTCCGGGGGGCTGACACTGAAGCTTTCTTT
- | TRBJ2-3 | - | TRBV4-3 | CASSQDLRGESTDTQYF | TGCGCCAGCAGCCAAGATTTGAGGGGGGAGAGCACAGATACGCAGTATTTT
few | TRBJ2-1 | - | TRBV6-5 | CASSYGAYNEQFF | TGTGCCAGCAGTTACGGGGCTTACAATGAGCAGTTCTTC
- | TRBJ2-7 | - | TRBV27 | CASSLVAQGRFYEQYF | TGTGCCAGCAGTTTAGTGGCACAGGGTCGGTTCTACGAGCAGTACTTC
- | TRBJ2-1 | - | TRBV5-4 | CASSPWTSAYNEQFF | TGTGCCAGCAGCCCGTGGACTTCAGCCTACAATGAGCAGTTCTTC
- | TRBJ1-6 | TRBD1 | TRBV10-3 | CAISDTGQGDSPLHF | TGTGCCATCAGTGATACGGGACAGGGGGATTCACCCCTCCACTTT
- | TRBJ2-7 | TRBD2 | TRBV6-5 | CASTGGGLGYEQYF | TGTGCCAGCACAGGCGGGGGTCTGGGGTACGAGCAGTACTTC
- | TRBJ1-1 | - | TRBV4-1 | CASSQGGSEAFF | TGCGCCAGCAGCCAAGGGGGTTCTGAAGCTTTCTTT
- | TRBJ2-1 | TRBD2 | TRBV13 | CASSGMTSGGNEQFF | TGTGCCAGCAGCGGCATGACTAGCGGGGGGAATGAGCAGTTCTTC
- | TRBJ2-3 | TRBD2 | TRBV7-9 | CASSYLAAGGPPSTDTQYF | TGTGCCAGCAGTTATCTTGCAGCGGGAGGACCCCCTAGCACAGATACGCAGTATTTT
- | TRBJ2-2 | - | TRBV6-6 | CASSYLDSANTGELFF | TGTGCCAGCAGTTACCTGGATTCAGCGAACACCGGGGAGCTGTTTTTT
- | TRBJ2-1 | - | TRBV7-9 | CASRPSGGKLYNEQFF | TGTGCCAGCAGGCCATCAGGGGGGAAACTCTACAATGAGCAGTTCTTC
- | TRBJ2-3 | TRBD1 | TRBV10-1 | CASSGDRLTDTQYF | TGCGCCAGCAGTGGGGACAGGCTCACAGATACGCAGTATTTT
- | TRBJ2-7 | - | TRBV19 | CASSIGGPASSYEQYF | TGTGCCAGTAGTATAGGTGGGCCCGCATCCTCCTACGAGCAGTACTTC
- | TRBJ2-2 | TRBD1 | TRBV4-1 | CASSHSRQGDTGELFF | TGCGCCAGCAGCCATTCGAGACAGGGCGACACCGGGGAGCTGTTTTTT
- | TRBJ1-1 | - | TRBV10-2 | CASSEVNTEAFF | TGCGCCAGCAGTGAGGTAAACACTGAAGCTTTCTTT
- | TRBJ2-7 | - | TRBV5-1 | CASSLATFQGQSYEQYF | TGCGCCAGCAGCTTGGCCACATTCCAGGGACAATCCTACGAGCAGTACTTC
- | TRBJ2-5 | TRBD1 | TRBV28 | CASSSDRDQETQYF | TGTGCCAGCAGTTCTGACAGGGACCAAGAGACCCAGTACTTC
once | TRBJ1-1 | - | TRBV6-6 | CASSQGKRNTEAFF | TGTGCCAGCAGCCAGGGGAAGAGGAACACTGAAGCTTTCTTT
- | TRBJ2-1 | TRBD2 | TRBV6-5 | CASSYSGLEYEQFF | TGTGCCAGCAGTTACTCGGGACTAGAGTATGAGCAGTTCTTC
- | TRBJ1-1 | - | TRBV5-6 | CASSLYPQVNTEAFF | TGTGCCAGCAGCTTGTACCCCCAAGTAAACACTGAAGCTTTCTTT
- | TRBJ2-7 | - | TRBV11-2 | CASSLVAGGPSYEQYF | TGTGCCAGCAGCTTAGTGGCTGGAGGGCCCTCCTACGAGCAGTACTTC
few | TRBJ2-5 | - | TRBV4-1 | CASSQEGETQYF | TGCGCCAGCAGCCAAGAAGGAGAGACCCAGTACTTC
- | TRBJ2-7 | TRBD2 | TRBV7-2 | CASSLLAAAYEQYF | TGTGCCAGCAGCTTGCTAGCGGCAGCCTACGAGCAGTACTTC
- | TRBJ2-7 | TRBD1 | TRBV2 | CASSLGQLTYEQYF | TGTGCCAGCAGTTTGGGACAGCTGACCTACGAGCAGTACTTC
- | TRBJ2-3 | - | TRBV18 | CASSPSTRTDTQYF | TGTGCCAGCTCACCATCGACTCGGACAGATACGCAGTATTTT
- | TRBJ2-7 | TRBD1 | TRBV4-1 | CASSARQGDYEQYF | TGCGCCAGCAGCGCCCGACAGGGGGACTACGAGCAGTACTTC
- | TRBJ1-1 | - | TRBV4-1 | CASSQPGETEAFF | TGCGCCAGCAGCCAACCAGGGGAAACTGAAGCTTTCTTT
- | TRBJ2-3 | TRBD2 | TRBV4-1 | CASSQSGLAGSDTQYF | TGCGCCAGCAGCCAAAGCGGACTAGCGGGGTCAGATACGCAGTATTTT
- | TRBJ2-7 | - | TRBV28 | CASSFPGTIYEQYF | TGTGCCAGCAGTTTCCCAGGGACAATCTACGAGCAGTACTTC
- | TRBJ1-1 | - | TRBV30 | CAWSLGGAEAFF | TGTGCCTGGAGTCTCGGTGGGGCTGAAGCTTTCTTT
- | TRBJ1-2 | - | TRBV4-1 | CASSQALSWDGYTF | TGCGCCAGCAGCCAAGCGCTTTCCTGGGATGGCTACACCTTC
- | TRBJ1-1 | - | TRBV4-1 | CASSQDPTGLNTEAFF | TGCGCCAGCAGCCAAGACCCCACAGGGCTGAACACTGAAGCTTTCTTT
- | TRBJ1-1 | - | TRBV19 | CASSIEMGTEAFF | TGTGCCAGTAGTATAGAAATGGGGACTGAAGCTTTCTTT
- | TRBJ2-3 | - | TRBV25-1 | CASSEYVAGQGTDTQYF | TGTGCCAGCAGTGAATACGTAGCCGGCCAAGGCACAGATACGCAGTATTTT
once | TRBJ2-5 | - | TRBV28 | CASSLNPGRSGETQYF | TGTGCCAGCAGCCTAAACCCCGGCAGGAGCGGGGAGACCCAGTACTTC
- | TRBJ1-4 | TRBD1 | TRBV15 | CATSRVDRGEKLFF | TGTGCCACCAGCAGGGTCGACAGGGGTGAAAAACTGTTTTTT
- | TRBJ2-1 | TRBD2 | TRBV7-3 | CASSLSGGANEQFF | TGTGCCAGCAGCCTTAGCGGGGGGGCGAATGAGCAGTTCTTC
- | TRBJ2-3 | - | TRBV4-3 | CASSQDRKREVSTDTQYF | TGCGCCAGCAGCCAAGATCGAAAGAGGGAGGTCAGTACAGATACGCAGTATTTT
- | TRBJ2-2 | - | TRBV6-6 | CASSYSPGMTGELFF | TGTGCCAGCAGTTACTCCCCAGGGATGACCGGGGAGCTGTTTTTT
- | TRBJ1-1 | - | TRBV2 | CASSFWANTEAFF | TGTGCCAGCAGCTTTTGGGCGAACACTGAAGCTTTCTTT
- | TRBJ1-6 | - | TRBV7-9 | CASSGGHDSPLHF | TGTGCCAGCAGCGGGGGGCATGATTCACCCCTCCACTTT
- | TRBJ2-2 | - | TRBV7-6 | CASSLSQTNTGELFF | TGTGCCAGCAGCTTGTCACAGACTAACACCGGGGAGCTGTTTTTT
- | TRBJ2-7 | TRBD1 | TRBV5-1 | CASSTGGPTYEQYF | TGCGCCAGCAGCACAGGGGGCCCAACCTACGAGCAGTACTTC
- | TRBJ2-7 | - | TRBV7-2 | CASSFLGEQYF | TGTGCCAGCAGCTTCCTGGGCGAGCAGTACTTC
- | TRBJ1-3 | - | TRBV27 | CASSFSAGAGNTIYF | TGTGCCAGCAGTTTTTCAGCAGGAGCTGGAAACACCATATATTTT
- | TRBJ2-1 | TRBD1 | TRBV5-1 | CASSSLDRVAYNEQFF | TGCGCCAGCAGCTCGTTGGACAGGGTCGCCTACAATGAGCAGTTCTTC
- | TRBJ2-2 | - | TRBV7-7 | CASSLGTPNTGELFF | TGTGCTAGCAGCTTAGGAACTCCTAACACCGGGGAGCTGTTTTTT
- | TRBJ2-1 | TRBD2 | TRBV9 | CASSVEAGGPYEQFF | TGTGCCAGCAGCGTAGAAGCGGGGGGGCCTTATGAGCAGTTCTTC
- | TRBJ2-1 | TRBD2 | TRBV19 | CASSQTSYSYNEQFF | TGTGCCAGTTCCCAGACTAGCTACTCCTACAATGAGCAGTTCTTC
once | TRBJ1-2 | - | TRBV20-1 | CSASHFGGYTF | TGCAGTGCTTCTCACTTTGGTGGCTACACCTTC
- | TRBJ1-1 | - | TRBV23-1 | CASRRQVLDTEAFF | TGCGCCAGCAGAAGACAGGTTTTGGACACTGAAGCTTTCTTT
- | TRBJ1-1 | - | TRBV9 | CASSVGGRNTEAFF | TGTGCCAGCAGCGTAGGGGGGCGGAACACTGAAGCTTTCTTT
- | TRBJ2-1 | - | TRBV7-2 | CASSFPPFAEEYNEQFF | TGTGCCAGCAGCTTCCCTCCTTTTGCGGAGGAGTACAATGAGCAGTTCTTC
- | TRBJ1-5 | TRBD1 | TRBV28 | CASSFPTGGYSNQPQHF | TGTGCCAGCAGTTTCCCGACAGGGGGTTATAGCAATCAGCCCCAGCATTTT
- | TRBJ1-2 | - | TRBV4-1 | CASSHDPGDYGYTF | TGCGCCAGCAGCCACGATCCCGGGGACTATGGCTACACCTTC
- | TRBJ2-7 | - | TRBV11-3 | CASSPPGTYEQYF | TGTGCCAGCAGCCCCCCCGGGACCTACGAGCAGTACTTC
- | TRBJ1-5 | - | TRBV15 | CATSRFSNQPQHF | TGTGCCACCAGCAGATTTAGCAATCAGCCCCAGCATTTT